Below are 32 T cell receptor beta chains sequenced from a single sample in a study of blood T cell repertoires in COVID-19. TCRdb keeps only in-frame clones here, not all; method: immunoSEQ multiplex PCR. The table shows 200,000 to 300,000 clones, with about 90% occurring only once. The source material was peripheral blood. The receptors were sampled from a woman aged 45-65 years with acute or convalescent COVID-19.

This clone has only one observation. The sample has other DNA sequences that encode this CDR3 too. The chain carries TRBV9 and TRBJ2-7; 10 bases are a match to TRBD1. The V and J ends lost 4 bases and 3 bases, in that order; junction bases with no gene match: 4. The germline gives CDR1 SGDLS, CDR2 YYNGEE. The CDR3 covers 14 residues. This CDR3 is CASSPGQGDYEQYF. The CDR3 DNA sequence: TGTGCCAGCAGCCCCGGACAGGGGGACTACGAGCAGTACTTC.

This clone was seen a handful of times. The genes are TRBV6-1 and TRBJ2-3; no clear D. The length of the CDR3 is 17 residues. V lost 0 bases to trimming and J lost 2 bases, with 15 bases between them. The germline V gene has CDR1 MNHNS and CDR2 SASEGT. In DNA, the CDR3 is TGTGCCAGCAGTGAAGCAAAACAGAGCCTTCACACAGATACGCAGTATTTT. Protein product: CASSEAKQSLHTDTQYF.

The chain joins TRBV7-8 to TRBJ1-4, with unresolved D. With 2 bases removed from V and 0 bases from J, the gap between germline ends came to 10 bases. The germline gives CDR1 SGHVS, CDR2 FQNEAQ. The CDR3 length is 16 residues. The CDR3 nucleotides are TGTGCCAGCAGCTTATCCTCCGCTACAACTAATGAAAAACTGTTTTTT. Translating gives CASSLSSATTNEKLFF.

The V call is TRBV5-4, the J call TRBJ1-2; D call uncertain. The CDR3 is 13 amino acids. CDR1 and CDR2 (germline): SGHNT, YYREEE (reference sequence). Trimming pared 5 bases from V and 3 bases from J, leaving 11 bases between. CDR3 amino acids: CASRWSSDYGYTF. Here the CDR3 DNA reads TGTGCCAGCAGATGGAGCTCGGACTATGGCTACACCTTC.

This chain links TRBV3-1 (or the pseudogene TRBV3-2) with TRBJ1-2; 7 bases are a match to TRBD1. Germline V gene data show CDR1 as LGHDT and CDR2 as YNNKEL (reference sequence). The CDR3 is made up of 14 amino acids. With V trimmed by 3 bases and J by 3 bases, 4 bases remained unmatched. This CDR3 is CASSHRQGDYGYTF. CDR3 DNA sequence: TGTGCCAGCAGCCACAGACAGGGCGACTATGGCTACACCTTC.

The CDR3 sequence: CATSASDSGGTQYF. CDR3 DNA: TGTGCCACCAGTGCTTCGGACTCGGGCGGAACGCAGTATTTT. This chain links TRBV24-1 with TRBJ2-3; D might be TRBD2 (5 bases). This CDR3 is built from 14 residues. The germline V and J ends were trimmed by 5 bases and 9 bases, with 17 bases remaining between them. Looked up from germline, CDR1 is KGHDR and CDR2 is SFDVKD.

This clone was counted between two and nine times. V is TRBV4-3 and J is TRBJ2-1; perhaps TRBD2 as D (6 bases). Germline V gene sequence: CDR1 LGHNA, CDR2 YSLEER. Trimming removed 3 bases from V and 6 bases from J, with 18 bases in between. The CDR3 loop spans 16 amino acids. This CDR3 is CASSQAGTPGVNEQFF. The CDR3 region has the DNA TGCGCCAGCAGCCAGGCCGGGACTCCGGGGGTCAATGAGCAGTTCTTC.

V and J are TRBV6-6 and TRBJ1-2; D might be TRBD1 (6 bases). Trimming removed 5 bases from V and 4 bases from J, with 14 bases in between. The CDR3 spans 14 residues. The germline CDR1 and CDR2 sequences are MNHNY and SVGAGI (reference sequence). The CDR3 DNA reads TGTGCCAGCAGTAAGTCAGACAGGTCCTATGGCTACACCTTC. This translates into CASSKSDRSYGYTF.

The V gene is TRBV27, the J gene TRBJ2-7, with 10 bases aligning to TRBD1. This CDR3 spans 13 amino acids. The germline gives CDR1 MNHEY, CDR2 SMNVEV (reference sequence). Trimming cost V 7 bases and J 3 bases; bases outside gene matches: 3. CDR3 in amino acids: CASTRTGGYEQYF. DNA of the CDR3: TGTGCCAGCACCCGGACAGGGGGCTACGAGCAGTACTTC.

In its sample, this clone was seen once. The rearrangement links TRBV7-9 to TRBJ1-1; D is unresolved. V was trimmed by 2 bases and J by 6 bases, leaving 22 bases between them. This CDR3 contains 17 residues. Germline CDR1 is SEHNR and CDR2 is FQNEAQ (reference sequence). The CDR3 here is CASSLSHGLMRKAEAFF. Written as DNA, the CDR3 is TGTGCCAGCAGCTTATCACACGGCCTGATGCGGAAGGCTGAAGCTTTCTTT.

V is TRBV2 and J is TRBJ2-5; possibly TRBD2 for D (5 bases). With 8 bases removed from V and 5 bases from J, the gap between germline ends came to 18 bases. This CDR3 is 14 amino acids long. Germline V gene sequence: CDR1 SNHLY, CDR2 FYNNEI. CDR3 DNA sequence: TGTGCCAGCGGAGCCGAAGGAGGTGGGGAGACCCAGTACTTC. Its protein is CASGAEGGGETQYF.

The J gene is TRBJ2-7, the V gene TRBV7-9; perhaps TRBD1 as D (6 bases). The length of the CDR3 is 14 residues. CDR1 is SEHNR, CDR2 FQNEAQ, per germline (reference sequence). Trimming took 3 bases from V and 5 from J, leaving 14 bases between them. CDR3 nucleotide sequence: TGTGCCAGCAGCTTGCCCCAGGGGCCCAACGAGCAGTACTTC. It yields the protein CASSLPQGPNEQYF.

The V call is TRBV30, the J call TRBJ2-1, with D possibly being TRBD2 (6 bases). Trimming left V 0 bases short and J 9 bases short, with 12 bases between. Germline V lookup: CDR1 GTSNPN, CDR2 SVGIG (reference sequence). The CDR3 contains 13 residues. CDR3 DNA: TGTGCCTGGAGTGTACTACTAGCCGGTGAGCAGTTCTTC. Its translation: CAWSVLLAGEQFF. Drawing the rest from reference TRBV30 and TRBJ2-1, the complete variable domain is SQTIHQWPATLVQPVGSPLSLECTVEGTSNPNLYWYRQAAGRGLQLLFYSVGIGQISSEVPQNLSASRPQDRQFILSSKKLLLSDSGFYLCAWSVLLAGEQFFGPGTRLTVL.

The V gene is TRBV5-6, the J gene TRBJ1-2; D might be TRBD1 (6 bases). V was trimmed by 3 bases and J by 4 bases, leaving 19 bases between them. The CDR3 covers 16 residues. Germline V gene data show CDR1 as SGHDT and CDR2 as YYEEEE. The CDR3 sequence: CASSYRGAGLSYGYTF. The DNA for the CDR3 is TGTGCCAGCAGCTACCGGGGGGCAGGGTTGAGCTATGGCTACACCTTC.

The rearrangement joins TRBV21-1 to TRBJ2-7; the table's D call, TRBD2, has no DNA check behind it. TRBV21-1 is a pseudogene locus. This CDR3 spans 15 amino acids. The CDR3 loop reads CASSKSLAGGPPQYF. CDR3 DNA sequence: TGTGCCAGCAGCAAGTCACTAGCGGGAGGGCCTCCGCAGTACTTC.

The chain combines TRBV9 with TRBJ1-3, with D maybe TRBD1 (6 bases). Deletions cut 0 bases from V and 2 bases from J, with 9 bases between. There are 15 residues in the CDR3. Germline lookup yields CDR1 SGDLS and CDR2 YYNGEE. The CDR3 nucleotides read TGTGCCAGCAGCGTAGACCCAGGGGCTGGAAACACCATATATTTT. This encodes CASSVDPGAGNTIYF.

This chain joins TRBV18 and TRBJ2-6, with D maybe TRBD1 (6 bases). In germline, CDR1 is KGHSH, CDR2 LQKENI. This CDR3 is 13 amino acids long. Trimming cost V 2 bases and J 13 bases, with 12 bases left between them. The CDR3 bases are TGTGCCAGCTCACCAAGACAGGTCGATGTCCTGACTTTC. Translated, it gives CASSPRQVDVLTF.

The chain combines TRBV10-3 with TRBJ2-6; 7 bases are a match to TRBD1. V gave up 4 bases and J gave up 0 bases; unmatched junction bases: 15. The germline CDR1 and CDR2 sequences are ENHRY and SYGVKD. The CDR3 has 20 amino acids. CDR3 DNA sequence: TGTGCCATCAGTGCCACTCAGGGACAGAGCCCTCGCTCTGGGGCCAACGTCCTGACTTTC. Its protein is CAISATQGQSPRSGANVLTF.

CDR3 protein: CASSPGEGLQPQHF. CDR3 in DNA: TGCGCCAGCAGCCCCGGGGAGGGGCTCCAGCCCCAGCATTTT. The chain combines TRBV5-1 with TRBJ1-5; TRBD1 is a possible D gene (5 bases). V shed 4 bases and J shed 7 bases, with 15 bases lying between them. Germline lookup yields CDR1 SGHRS and CDR2 YFSETQ. CDR3 length equals 14 residues.

The chain links TRBV27 to TRBJ1-1, with D uncertain. Germline values: CDR1 MNHEY, CDR2 SMNVEV (reference sequence). Trimming pared 1 base from V and 3 bases from J, leaving 15 bases between. The length of the CDR3 is 16 residues. CDR3 sequence (DNA): TGTGCCAGCAGTTTATGGGCAGGAAAGATTGACACTGAAGCTTTCTTT. Amino acids: CASSLWAGKIDTEAFF.

The V call is TRBV5-6, the J call TRBJ2-1, with D possibly being TRBD2 (5 bases). This CDR3 is built from 14 residues. The germline gives CDR1 SGHDT, CDR2 YYEEEE. V gave up 1 base and J gave up 5 bases, with 10 bases separating them. The CDR3 DNA follows: TGTGCCAGCAGCTTGCGGGGAATAGACAATGAGCAGTTCTTC. As protein: CASSLRGIDNEQFF.

The rearrangement joins TRBV28 to TRBJ2-7; tentative D call: TRBD2 (5 bases). From germline, CDR1 is MDHEN and CDR2 SYDVKM. Trimming left V 7 bases short and J 2 bases short, with 12 bases between. The CDR3 covers 13 residues. This CDR3 is CASIEAGAYEQYF. In nucleotides, the CDR3 is TGTGCCAGCATCGAGGCGGGCGCCTACGAGCAGTACTTC.

This clone was seen a handful of times. The chain combines TRBV2 with TRBJ2-1; 9 positions match TRBD2. Losses at the gene ends were 6 bases for V and 0 bases for J; bases not matched to a gene: 3. CDR1 is SNHLY, CDR2 FYNNEI, per germline. This CDR3 has 15 amino acids. As DNA, the CDR3 is TGTGCCAGCAGGGCGGGAGGGAGCTCCTACAATGAGCAGTTCTTC. This gives the protein CASRAGGSSYNEQFF. Using reference TRBV2 and TRBJ2-1 for the parts outside the CDR3, the full variable domain is EPEVTQTPSHQVTQMGQEVILRCVPISNHLYFYWYRQILGQKVEFLVSFYNNEISEKSEIFDDQFSVERPDGSNFTLKIRSTKLEDSAMYFCASRAGGSSYNEQFFGPGTRLTVL.

The chain recombines TRBV7-2 with TRBJ2-1, with a weak D call TRBD2 (5 bases). Per the germline V gene, CDR1 is SGHTA and CDR2 is FQGNSA. V lost 2 bases, J lost 0 bases, and 14 bases lay in between. The CDR3 consists of 17 residues. The CDR3 sequence: CASSLRRPGSSYNEQFF. The CDR3 DNA reads as TGTGCCAGCAGCTTACGGCGTCCGGGGAGCTCCTACAATGAGCAGTTCTTC.

Written as DNA, the CDR3 is TGCGCCAGCAGCCAAGTTGGGGGGACGGGTGAAAAACTGTTTTTT. Its translation is CASSQVGGTGEKLFF. The rearrangement uses TRBV4-1 and TRBJ1-4, with D possibly being TRBD1 (5 bases). The CDR3 consists of 15 residues. With 1 base removed from V and 7 bases from J, the gap between germline ends came to 13 bases. Per the germline V gene, CDR1 is MGHRA and CDR2 is YSYEKL.

This chain joins TRBV28 and TRBJ2-1, with TRBD2 identical over 9 bases. With 6 bases clipped from V and 10 bases from J, the junction kept 10 bases outside the gene matches. Germline V CDR1 and CDR2: MDHEN, SYDVKM. This CDR3 has 14 residues. This CDR3 reads CASRAFSGRGEQFF. DNA for the CDR3: TGTGCCAGCAGGGCATTTAGCGGGAGAGGGGAGCAGTTCTTC.

This clone was detected once. This sequence joins TRBV4-2 and TRBJ2-6; 7 bases match TRBD1. The CDR3 totals 21 residues. J gave up 2 bases and V 0 bases, and 16 bases lay outside the gene matches. CDR1 is LGHNA and CDR2 is YNFKEQ in the germline V gene. CDR3: CASSQDQGTATTIPGANVLTF. The CDR3 nucleotides read TGTGCCAGCAGCCAAGATCAGGGGACAGCCACCACAATACCTGGGGCCAACGTCCTGACTTTC.

This clone was seen once. This CDR3 reads CASSLPGRGIEQYF. In nucleotides, the CDR3 is TGTGCCAGCAGCTTACCCGGGAGGGGCATCGAGCAGTACTTC. J is TRBJ2-7 and V is TRBV7-2; 8 nucleotides line up with TRBD2. Germline CDR1 and CDR2: SGHTA and FQGNSA. Trimming took 2 bases from V and 6 from J; bases not matched to a gene: 6. This CDR3 comprises 14 residues.

The count of this clone is one. The chain carries TRBV11-2 and TRBJ2-5; D possibly corresponds to TRBD1 (7 bases). The V gene lost 5 bases and the J gene lost 1 base, with 14 bases spanning the gap. CDR3 length: 15 amino acids. CDR1 SGHAT and CDR2 FQNNGV come from the germline V gene. CDR3 amino acids: CASSPGGHSQETQYF. The CDR3 nucleotides read TGTGCCAGCAGCCCAGGGGGGCACTCCCAAGAGACCCAGTACTTC.

This chain joins TRBV4-2 and TRBJ2-7; 10 bases map to TRBD2. The CDR3 is made up of 15 amino acids. Trimming removed 1 base from V and 6 bases from J; junction bases left unmatched: 6. The germline CDR1 and CDR2 sequences are LGHNA and YNFKEQ. CDR3 region: CASSQVSGRAVEQYF. In DNA form, the CDR3 reads TGTGCCAGCAGCCAAGTAAGCGGGAGGGCGGTCGAGCAGTACTTC.

The chain is built from TRBV5-1 and TRBJ1-4, with a possible D match to TRBD1 (6 bases). CDR3 length: 15 residues. The V gene's germline CDR1 is SGHRS and CDR2 YFSETQ. Trimming removed 2 bases from V and 5 bases from J, with 13 bases in between. CDR3 sequence (DNA): TGCGCCAGCAGCTTATTTCGGCAGGGGAATGAAAAACTGTTTTTT. Its translation: CASSLFRQGNEKLFF.

The chain is built from TRBV2 and TRBJ2-7; no clear D gene. This CDR3 is built from 13 residues. Trimming removed 3 bases from V and 3 bases from J, with 9 bases in between. Looked up from germline, CDR1 is SNHLY and CDR2 is FYNNEI. For the CDR3, the DNA is TGTGCCAGCAGTGATTGGTACAGCTACGAGCAGTACTTC. It specifies CASSDWYSYEQYF.